The rows below give T cell receptor beta chains drawn from one sample of a study of blood T cell repertoires in COVID-19. The table came from immunoSEQ multiplex PCR; TCRdb's copy has only in-frame clones and leaves some out. The repertoire holds roughly 200,000 clones, with about 88% as singletons. The sample was peripheral blood. The receptors were gathered from a woman in her forties or fifties with COVID-19, enrolled during active disease. Both conserved end residues are part of each CDR3. D genes are given only for firm matches. Not every row has a clone size; where given, it reads once, few, many or a size class.

clone_size | j_call | v_call | d_call | cdr3_aa | cdr3_nt
once | TRBJ1-6 | TRBV5-5 | . | CASSFNAQGSPLHF | TGTGCCAGCAGCTTTAACGCGCAGGGTTCACCCCTCCACTTT
once | TRBJ2-5 | TRBV11-2 | . | CASSLEFRGFDQETQYF | TGTGCCAGCAGCTTAGAATTTAGGGGCTTCGACCAAGAGACCCAGTACTTC
once | TRBJ2-7 | TRBV5-1 | TRBD1 | CASSWAPGGAINEQYF | TGCGCCAGCAGCTGGGCTCCAGGGGGCGCAATCAACGAGCAGTACTTC
. | TRBJ1-2 | TRBV15 | TRBD1 | CATSSRATGKGYTF | TGTGCCACCAGCAGTAGGGCGACAGGGAAAGGCTACACCTTC
. | TRBJ2-7 | TRBV28 | . | CACTPGATYEQYF | TGTGCCTGTACACCTGGGGCTACCTACGAGCAGTACTTC
. | TRBJ2-1 | TRBV5-4 | . | CASSLTGFDDEQFF | TGTGCCAGCAGCTTGACAGGGTTCGACGATGAGCAGTTCTTC
. | TRBJ2-3 | TRBV6-5 | . | CASSYGAGKDTQYF | TGTGCCAGCAGTTATGGGGCAGGGAAAGATACGCAGTATTTT
. | TRBJ1-1 | TRBV4-1 | . | CASSQQRSNTEAFF | TGCGCCAGCAGCCAACAGCGATCGAACACTGAAGCTTTCTTT
. | TRBJ2-7 | TRBV29-1 | . | CSVAGTYSYEQYF | TGCAGCGTTGCCGGTACCTACTCCTACGAGCAGTACTTC
. | TRBJ2-7 | TRBV12-2 | . | CASRLARWNGGAYEQYF | TGTGCAAGTCGCTTAGCGCGATGGAACGGGGGGGCGTACGAGCAGTACTTC
. | TRBJ2-7 | TRBV11-3 | . | CASSLPPNYEQYF | TGTGCCAGCAGCCTTCCTCCTAACTACGAGCAGTACTTC
. | TRBJ2-7 | TRBV27 | TRBD1 | CASSSQGVGMDEQYF | TGTGCCAGCAGTTCTCAGGGGGTAGGTATGGACGAGCAGTACTTC
once | TRBJ1-1 | TRBV2 | . | CASSQAVQGNTEAFF | TGTGCCAGCAGCCAAGCTGTCCAGGGGAACACTGAAGCTTTCTTT
. | TRBJ1-4 | TRBV5-6 | TRBD1 | CASSLGTGGFEKLFF | TGTGCCAGCAGCCTAGGGACAGGGGGTTTTGAAAAACTGTTTTTT
. | TRBJ2-5 | TRBV9 | . | CASSVALGSEQETQYF | TGTGCCAGCAGCGTAGCTTTGGGTAGCGAGCAAGAGACCCAGTACTTC
. | TRBJ2-7 | TRBV27 | . | CASKPRGSGYEQYF | TGTGCCAGCAAACCCAGGGGGAGCGGGTACGAGCAGTACTTC
. | TRBJ2-3 | TRBV7-6 | . | CASSPGYRTSTDTQYF | TGTGCCAGCAGCCCAGGGTATCGAACTAGCACAGATACGCAGTATTTT
. | TRBJ1-6 | TRBV3-1/TRBV3-2 | . | CASSQERGNFSPLHF | TGTGCCAGCAGCCAAGAGCGGGGAAACTTCTCACCCCTCCACTTT
. | TRBJ2-3 | TRBV14 | . | CASSQGRVSWTFTDTQYF | TGTGCCAGCAGCCAAGGCAGGGTCAGCTGGACGTTCACAGATACGCAGTATTTT
. | TRBJ1-2 | TRBV6-5 | . | CASSYDRGYGYTF | TGTGCCAGCAGTTACGACAGAGGCTATGGCTACACCTTC
. | TRBJ1-2 | TRBV29-1 | . | CSVYSGGTRRGGYTF | TGCAGCGTATACTCGGGGGGGACCCGCCGGGGGGGCTACACCTTC
. | TRBJ2-3 | TRBV7-2 | TRBD1 | CASSFFPGQGTDTQYF | TGTGCCAGCAGTTTCTTCCCCGGACAGGGGACAGATACGCAGTATTTT
. | TRBJ2-1 | TRBV29-1 | . | CSVVLGDGEQFF | TGCAGCGTTGTCTTGGGAGACGGTGAGCAGTTCTTC